The rows below give T cell receptor beta chains drawn from one sample of a study of identical twins. Using its own MiXCR run on the 5' RACE reads, TCRdb lists one record per CDR3 protein. The data show around 290,000 distinct CDR3 sequences, with roughly 9% seen just once and roughly 6.8% held by the top ten. Separately, the same data were catalogued under a study of yellow fever vaccine responses in identical twins.

The sample comprised CD8+ T cells sorted from blood. These receptors were taken from a woman between 18 and 29 years old in good health. Each CDR3 is given with its conserved first and last residue. The order of the fields is clone size, V gene, D gene, J gene, CDR3 protein, CDR3 DNA. D genes are given only for firm matches. Clone sizes are given selectively: once, few, many, or a class where the clone is expanded.

>few|TRBV2|-|TRBJ2-7
CARRSGGEQYF
TGTGCCAGGAGAAGCGGAGGCGAGCAGTACTTC
>many|TRBV4-1|TRBD2|TRBJ2-3
CASSQDLSRTSGRRGTDTQYF
TGCGCCAGCAGCCAAGATTTATCCCGGACTAGCGGGAGGCGGGGCACAGATACGCAGTATTTT
>few|TRBV28|TRBD1|TRBJ2-5
CASSSPGQAQETQYF
TGTGCCAGCAGTTCGCCCGGACAGGCTCAAGAGACCCAGTACTTC
>-|TRBV11-3|-|TRBJ2-1
CATESGSSYNEQFF
TGTGCCACGGAAAGCGGTAGCTCCTACAATGAGCAGTTCTTC
>-|TRBV5-1|TRBD1|TRBJ2-1
CASSSGQGAWDEQFF
TGCGCCAGCAGCTCCGGACAGGGAGCCTGGGATGAGCAGTTCTTC
>few|TRBV3-1|TRBD2|TRBJ2-5
CASSQEESPGLAGGETQYF
TGTGCCAGCAGCCAAGAGGAGAGCCCGGGACTAGCGGGAGGGGAGACCCAGTACTTC
>-|TRBV7-9|TRBD1|TRBJ2-5
CASSDIGDRGDETQYF
TGTGCCAGCAGCGATATTGGGGACAGGGGTGATGAGACCCAGTACTTC
>many|TRBV7-9|-|TRBJ2-2
CASFPGNTGELFF
TGTGCCAGCTTCCCGGGAAACACCGGGGAGCTGTTTTTT
>many|TRBV9|-|TRBJ2-7
CASSVDSGGSYEQYF
TGTGCCAGCAGCGTAGACTCAGGGGGGTCCTACGAGCAGTACTTC
>-|TRBV5-6|-|TRBJ1-5
CASSLSGSLNQPQHF
TGTGCCAGCAGCTTGTCCGGCAGTCTCAATCAGCCCCAGCATTTT
>many|TRBV4-2|TRBD2|TRBJ2-7
CASSPGRGDYEQYF
TGTGCCAGCAGCCCGGGGAGGGGAGATTACGAGCAGTACTTC
>-|TRBV27|-|TRBJ2-3
CASSFPPITDTQYF
TGTGCCAGCAGTTTTCCTCCCATCACAGATACGCAGTATTTT
>-|TRBV27|-|TRBJ2-7
CASSPRETYEQYF
TGTGCCAGCAGTCCACGAGAGACCTACGAGCAGTACTTC
>-|TRBV12-3/TRBV12-4|TRBD1|TRBJ2-2
CASVDRGNTGELFF
TGTGCCAGCGTGGACAGGGGTAACACCGGGGAGCTGTTTTTT
>-|TRBV5-1|TRBD1|TRBJ2-1
CASSYTGGEQFF
TGCGCCAGCAGCTATACAGGGGGTGAGCAGTTCTTC
>-|TRBV11-3|TRBD2|TRBJ2-3
CASSSSTGTSGRDTQYF
TGTGCCAGCAGCTCCTCTACCGGGACTAGCGGGAGGGATACGCAGTATTTT
>many|TRBV18|-|TRBJ2-7
CASSPGPYYEQYF
TGTGCCAGCTCACCCGGACCCTACTACGAGCAGTACTTC
>many|TRBV10-3|-|TRBJ2-7
CATKYDEASYEQYF
TGTGCCACCAAATATGACGAAGCCTCCTACGAGCAGTACTTC
>-|TRBV7-2|TRBD1|TRBJ2-7
CASSSLGDSYYEQYF
TGTGCCAGCAGCTCCCTGGGGGACAGCTATTACGAGCAGTACTTC
>-|TRBV9|-|TRBJ1-5
CASSESTGILPQHF
TGTGCCAGCAGCGAAAGTACAGGGATCTTGCCCCAGCATTTT
>few|TRBV4-3|-|TRBJ2-7
CASSQDRYTSYEQYF
TGCGCCAGCAGCCAAGATCGGTACACCTCCTACGAGCAGTACTTC
>-|TRBV28|TRBD1|TRBJ2-7
CASCIGTGGWRYEQYF
TGTGCCAGCTGCATTGGAACAGGGGGATGGAGATACGAGCAGTACTTC
>-|TRBV11-2|-|TRBJ1-2
CASSLGLGESNYGYTF
TGTGCCAGCAGCTTAGGATTAGGCGAATCAAACTATGGCTACACCTTC
>many|TRBV9|TRBD1|TRBJ1-1
CASSVAQGASEAFF
TGTGCCAGCAGCGTAGCGCAGGGGGCGTCTGAAGCTTTCTTT
>few|TRBV4-3|-|TRBJ2-1
CASSPFRGRSYNEQFF
TGCGCCAGCAGCCCCTTTCGGGGACGATCCTACAATGAGCAGTTCTTC
>few|TRBV6-2/TRBV6-3|-|TRBJ2-3
CASRSRQATDTQYF
TGTGCCAGCAGGAGTCGACAGGCCACAGATACGCAGTATTTT
>few|TRBV4-3|-|TRBJ2-5
CASSPARGGETQYF
TGCGCCAGCAGCCCCGCTCGGGGTGGGGAGACCCAGTACTTC
>many|TRBV7-8|TRBD1|TRBJ2-7
CASSFGQGILEQYF
TGTGCCAGCAGCTTTGGACAGGGGATCCTCGAGCAGTACTTC
>many|TRBV6-2/TRBV6-3|-|TRBJ2-7
CASSYPGLYEQYF
TGTGCCAGCAGTTACCCCGGCCTGTACGAGCAGTACTTC
>many|TRBV29-1|-|TRBJ2-2
CSVEILTGELFF
TGCAGCGTTGAAATTCTGACCGGGGAGCTGTTTTTT
>few|TRBV5-4|TRBD1|TRBJ2-7
CASSLRDRPSQGQYF
TGTGCCAGCAGCTTGCGGGACAGGCCTAGTCAAGGGCAGTACTTC
>few|TRBV28|-|TRBJ1-5
CASSFKYNQPQHF
TGTGCCAGCAGTTTCAAATACAATCAGCCCCAGCATTTT
>-|TRBV28|-|TRBJ2-5
CASTNLGETQYF
TGTGCCAGCACCAACTTGGGAGAGACCCAGTACTTC
>-|TRBV13|-|TRBJ2-5
CASSAHFGATQYF
TGTGCCAGCAGCGCCCATTTTGGAGCGACCCAGTACTTC
>many|TRBV29-1|-|TRBJ2-7
CSAETGYSYEQYF
TGCAGCGCTGAGACAGGATACTCCTACGAGCAGTACTTC
>few|TRBV7-9|TRBD2|TRBJ2-1
CASSDTGTSGNEQFF
TGTGCCAGCAGCGACACCGGGACTAGCGGGAATGAGCAGTTCTTC
>few|TRBV25-1|-|TRBJ2-7
CASSEGEQGSQQYF
TGTGCCAGCAGTGAAGGAGAACAGGGTTCACAGCAGTACTTC
>few|TRBV5-6|TRBD2|TRBJ2-1
CASSFNQAGGQQFF
TGTGCCAGCAGCTTTAACCAAGCGGGAGGGCAGCAGTTCTTC
>-|TRBV5-1|-|TRBJ2-1
CASSLHANSYNEQFF
TGCGCCAGCAGCTTACACGCCAACTCCTACAATGAGCAGTTCTTC
>-|TRBV3-1|-|TRBJ2-2
CASSQFHTGELFF
TGTGCCAGCAGCCAGTTTCACACCGGGGAGCTGTTTTTT
>few|TRBV20-1|TRBD2|TRBJ2-3
CSARDLMGLAGVYSDTQYF
TGCAGTGCTAGAGATCTCATGGGACTAGCGGGAGTCTATTCAGATACGCAGTATTTT
>once|TRBV4-3|-|TRBJ2-7
CASSQDVSGVYEQYF
TGCGCCAGCAGCCAAGATGTGTCAGGAGTCTACGAGCAGTACTTC
>-|TRBV29-1|-|TRBJ2-1
CSVLMKGEQFF
TGCAGCGTCCTAATGAAGGGGGAGCAGTTCTTC
>-|TRBV5-5|-|TRBJ2-7
CASSLEGGTYEQYF
TGTGCCAGCAGCTTGGAGGGAGGCACCTACGAGCAGTACTTC
>many|TRBV7-9|TRBD2|TRBJ2-3
CASSPNLAGGTDTQYF
TGTGCCAGCAGCCCTAACCTAGCGGGAGGAACAGATACGCAGTATTTT
>-|TRBV9|-|TRBJ2-3
CASSSLENTQYF
TGTGCCAGCAGCTCTCTAGAGAATACGCAGTATTTT
>-|TRBV11-2|-|TRBJ2-4
CASSLGEEGIQYF
TGTGCCAGCAGCTTAGGAGAGGAAGGCATTCAGTACTTC
>-|TRBV3-1|-|TRBJ2-7
CASSPLNQGPSYEQYF
TGTGCCAGCAGCCCCTTGAACCAGGGCCCTTCCTACGAGCAGTACTTC
>-|TRBV4-3|-|TRBJ2-7
CASSQTPGEPAYEQYF
TGCGCCAGCAGCCAAACCCCAGGGGAGCCCGCCTACGAGCAGTACTTC
>many|TRBV11-1|-|TRBJ2-7
CASSSGHQSYEQYF
TGTGCCAGCAGCTCGGGACACCAATCCTACGAGCAGTACTTC
>many|TRBV10-3|TRBD2|TRBJ2-2
CAIRGLGPNTGELFF
TGTGCCATCAGGGGACTAGGGCCGAACACCGGGGAGCTGTTTTTT
>-|TRBV7-2|TRBD2|TRBJ2-7
CASSLTGEWGGYEQYF
TGTGCCAGCAGCTTAACCGGGGAGTGGGGGGGGTACGAGCAGTACTTC